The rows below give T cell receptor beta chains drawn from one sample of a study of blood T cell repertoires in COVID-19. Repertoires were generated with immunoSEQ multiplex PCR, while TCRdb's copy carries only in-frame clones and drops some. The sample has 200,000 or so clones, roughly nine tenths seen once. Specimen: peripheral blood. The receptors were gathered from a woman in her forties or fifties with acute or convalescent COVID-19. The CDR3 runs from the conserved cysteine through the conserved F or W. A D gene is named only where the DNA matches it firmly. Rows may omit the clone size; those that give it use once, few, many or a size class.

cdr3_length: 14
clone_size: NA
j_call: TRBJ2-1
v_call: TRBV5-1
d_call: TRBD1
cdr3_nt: TGCGCCAGCAGCCCGTGGACAGGGAGCCATGAGCAGTTCTTC
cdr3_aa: CASSPWTGSHEQFF

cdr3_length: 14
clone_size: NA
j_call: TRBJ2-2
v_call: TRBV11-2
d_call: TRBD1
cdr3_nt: TGTGCCAGCAGCTCCAACAGGGGCACCGGGGAGCTGTTTTTT
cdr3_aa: CASSSNRGTGELFF

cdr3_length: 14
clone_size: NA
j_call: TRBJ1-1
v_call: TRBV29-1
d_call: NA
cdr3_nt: TGCAGCGTTGGGGGAGGATCCGGAGGTCCTGAAGCTTTCTTT
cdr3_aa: CSVGGGSGGPEAFF

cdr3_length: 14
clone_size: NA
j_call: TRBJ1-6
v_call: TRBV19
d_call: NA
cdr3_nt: TGTGCCAGTAGTATACCCGGCAGGGATTCACCCCTCCACTTT
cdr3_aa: CASSIPGRDSPLHF

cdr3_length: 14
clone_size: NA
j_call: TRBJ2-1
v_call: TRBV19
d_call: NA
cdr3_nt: TGTGCCAGTAGTATAGATGGTGGGCCCAGCTCGCCGTTCTTC
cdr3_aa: CASSIDGGPSSPFF

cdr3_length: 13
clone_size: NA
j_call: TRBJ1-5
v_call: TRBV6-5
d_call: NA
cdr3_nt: TGTGCCAGCAGGCCCCTTCGGAATCAGCCCCAGCATTTT
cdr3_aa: CASRPLRNQPQHF

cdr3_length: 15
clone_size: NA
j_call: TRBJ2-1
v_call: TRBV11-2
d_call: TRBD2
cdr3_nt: TGTGCCAGCAGCCTTGGGACTAGCGGGGTATCTGAGCAGTTCTTC
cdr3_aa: CASSLGTSGVSEQFF

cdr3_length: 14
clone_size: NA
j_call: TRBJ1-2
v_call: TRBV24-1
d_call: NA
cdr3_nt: TGTGCCACCAGTGATTCGGTCGGTAACTATGGCTACACCTTC
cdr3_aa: CATSDSVGNYGYTF

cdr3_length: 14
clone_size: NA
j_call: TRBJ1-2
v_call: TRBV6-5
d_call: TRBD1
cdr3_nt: TGTGCCAGCAGTTACTCGACAGGGTTCTATGGCTACACCTTC
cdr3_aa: CASSYSTGFYGYTF

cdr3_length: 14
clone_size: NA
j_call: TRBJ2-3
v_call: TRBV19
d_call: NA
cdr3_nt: TGTGCCAGTAGTATCCCGACTGGCCAGGATACGCAGTATTTT
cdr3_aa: CASSIPTGQDTQYF

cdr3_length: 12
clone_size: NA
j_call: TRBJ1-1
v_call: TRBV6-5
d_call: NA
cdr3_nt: TGTGCCAGCAGTCTGCCACAGGGTAGAGCTTTCTTT
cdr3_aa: CASSLPQGRAFF

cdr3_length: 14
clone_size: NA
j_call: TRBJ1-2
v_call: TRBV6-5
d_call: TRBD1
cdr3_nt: TGTGCCAGCAGCCGACCGGACAGGGTGACGGGCTACACCTTC
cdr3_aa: CASSRPDRVTGYTF

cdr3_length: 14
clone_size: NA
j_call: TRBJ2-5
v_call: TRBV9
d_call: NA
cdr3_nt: TGTGCCAGCAGCGTAGGGGGAGTCCAAGAGACCCAGTACTTC
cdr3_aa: CASSVGGVQETQYF

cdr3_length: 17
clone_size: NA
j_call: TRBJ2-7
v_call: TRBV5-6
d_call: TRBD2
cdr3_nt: TGTGCCAGCAGCCCCCCCTTAGGGAGGGCCCTAAGTGGGGAGCAGTACTTC
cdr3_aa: CASSPPLGRALSGEQYF

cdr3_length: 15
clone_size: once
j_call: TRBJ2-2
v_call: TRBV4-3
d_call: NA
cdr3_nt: TGCGCCAGCAGCCGGAGACTTCAGAACACCGGGGAGCTGTTTTTT
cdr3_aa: CASSRRLQNTGELFF

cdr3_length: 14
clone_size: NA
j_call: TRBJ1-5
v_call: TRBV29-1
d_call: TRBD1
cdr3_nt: TGCAGCGTGTGGGACAGGGGATTAGGGCAGCCCCAGCATTTT
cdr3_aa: CSVWDRGLGQPQHF

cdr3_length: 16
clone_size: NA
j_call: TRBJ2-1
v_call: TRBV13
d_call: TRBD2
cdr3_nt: TGTGCCAGCAGCTTCTGGGGACTAGCGGTAAACAATGAGCAGTTCTTC
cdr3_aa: CASSFWGLAVNNEQFF

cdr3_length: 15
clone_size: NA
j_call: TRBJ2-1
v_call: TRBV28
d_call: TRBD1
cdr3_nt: TGTGCCAGCAGTTTTGGGACAGGGGGGAATAATGAGCAGTTCTTC
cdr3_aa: CASSFGTGGNNEQFF

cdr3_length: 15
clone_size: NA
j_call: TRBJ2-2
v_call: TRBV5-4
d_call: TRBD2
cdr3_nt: TGTGCCAGCAGCTCGGCGGGAGTTCGAACCGGGGAGCTGTTTTTT
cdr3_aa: CASSSAGVRTGELFF

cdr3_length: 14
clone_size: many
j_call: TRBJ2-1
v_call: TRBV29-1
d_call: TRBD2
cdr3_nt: TGCAGCGTTGACCCTAGCGGGAGTGGAAATGAGCAGTTCTTC
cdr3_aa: CSVDPSGSGNEQFF

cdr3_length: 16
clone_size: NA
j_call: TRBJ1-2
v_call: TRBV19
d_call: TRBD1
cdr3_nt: TGTGCCAGTATTAGCGGAGGACAGGGAGAAAACTATGGCTACACCTTC
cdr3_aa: CASISGGQGENYGYTF

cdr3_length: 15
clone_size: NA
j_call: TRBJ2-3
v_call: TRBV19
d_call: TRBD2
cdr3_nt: TGTGCCAGTAGTATAGGGGGGAGGGCGTCAGATACGCAGTATTTT
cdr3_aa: CASSIGGRASDTQYF

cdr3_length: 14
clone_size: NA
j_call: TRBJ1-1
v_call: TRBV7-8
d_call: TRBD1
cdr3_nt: TGTGCCAGCAGCTTAGCCACAGGGGGCCCTGAAGCTTTCTTT
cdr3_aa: CASSLATGGPEAFF

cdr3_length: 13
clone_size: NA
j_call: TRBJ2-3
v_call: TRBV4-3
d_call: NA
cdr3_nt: TGCGCCAGCAGCCAAGCAAGGGGTGATACGCAGTATTTT
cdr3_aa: CASSQARGDTQYF

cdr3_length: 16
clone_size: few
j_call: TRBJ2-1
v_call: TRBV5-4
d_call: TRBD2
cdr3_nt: TGTGCCAGCAGCTTGGAAGCGGGAGGGATCTACAATGAGCAGTTCTTC
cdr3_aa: CASSLEAGGIYNEQFF

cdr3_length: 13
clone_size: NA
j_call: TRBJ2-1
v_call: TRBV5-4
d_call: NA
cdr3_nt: TGTGCCAGCACCAAAGGCGGGGCCAATGAGCAGTTCTTC
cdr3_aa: CASTKGGANEQFF

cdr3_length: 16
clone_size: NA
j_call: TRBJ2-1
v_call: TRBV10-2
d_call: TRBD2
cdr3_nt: TGCGCCAGCACTGGACTAGCGGGGGGTCGAATCAATGAGCAGTTCTTC
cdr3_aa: CASTGLAGGRINEQFF

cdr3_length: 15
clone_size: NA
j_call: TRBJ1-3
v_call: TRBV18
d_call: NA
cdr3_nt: TGTGCCAGCTCACCCCGGGACTTCTCTGGAAACACCATATATTTT
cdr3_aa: CASSPRDFSGNTIYF

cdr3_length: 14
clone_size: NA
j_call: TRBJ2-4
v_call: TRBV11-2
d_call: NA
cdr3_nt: TGTGCCAGCAGCCCAGTCGGGGGTGGAAACATTCAGTACTTC
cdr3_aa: CASSPVGGGNIQYF

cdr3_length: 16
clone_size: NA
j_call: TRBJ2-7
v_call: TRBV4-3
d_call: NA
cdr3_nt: TGCGCCAGCAGCCAAGATAGGGCAGGGGCTTCTTACGAGCAGTACTTC
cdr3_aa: CASSQDRAGASYEQYF

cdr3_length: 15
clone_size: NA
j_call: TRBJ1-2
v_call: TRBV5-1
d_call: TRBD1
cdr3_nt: TGCGCCAGCAGCTTGGAGAACAGGGGGGCCTATGGCTACACCTTC
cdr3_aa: CASSLENRGAYGYTF

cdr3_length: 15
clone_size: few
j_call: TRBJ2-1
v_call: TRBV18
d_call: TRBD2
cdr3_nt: TGTGCCAGCTCACCTACTAGCGGGAGCTACAATGAGCAGTTCTTC
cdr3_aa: CASSPTSGSYNEQFF

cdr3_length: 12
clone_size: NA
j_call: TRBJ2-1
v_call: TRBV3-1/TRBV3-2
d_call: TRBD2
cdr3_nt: TGTGCCAGCAGTCAGACTAGCCAGGAGCAGTTCTTC
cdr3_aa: CASSQTSQEQFF

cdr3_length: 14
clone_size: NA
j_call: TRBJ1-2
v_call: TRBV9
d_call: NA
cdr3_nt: TGTGCCAGCAGCGAAGGCGGGCTAAACTATGGCTACACCTTC
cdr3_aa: CASSEGGLNYGYTF

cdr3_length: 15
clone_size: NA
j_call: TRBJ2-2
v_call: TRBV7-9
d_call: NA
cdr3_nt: TGTGCCAGCAGCTTTCTACCGCCCTACACCGGGGAGCTGTTTTTT
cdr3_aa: CASSFLPPYTGELFF

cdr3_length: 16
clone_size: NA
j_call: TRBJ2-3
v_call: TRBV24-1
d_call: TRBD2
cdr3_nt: TGTGCCACCAGTGATCGGCTAGCGGGGAGCACAGATACGCAGTATTTT
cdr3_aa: CATSDRLAGSTDTQYF

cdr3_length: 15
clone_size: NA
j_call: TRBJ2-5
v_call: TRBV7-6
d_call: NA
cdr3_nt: TGTGCCAGCAGCTTCGGGGCGGGATTCGGAGAGACCCAGTACTTC
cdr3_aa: CASSFGAGFGETQYF

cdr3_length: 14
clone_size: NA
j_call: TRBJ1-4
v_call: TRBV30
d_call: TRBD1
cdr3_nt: TGTGCCTGGGGACAGGGATCAACTAATGAAAAACTGTTTTTT
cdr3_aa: CAWGQGSTNEKLFF

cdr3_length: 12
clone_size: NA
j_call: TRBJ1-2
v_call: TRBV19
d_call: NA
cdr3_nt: TGTGCCAGTAGGGGAGGGTCCTATGGCTACACCTTC
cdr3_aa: CASRGGSYGYTF

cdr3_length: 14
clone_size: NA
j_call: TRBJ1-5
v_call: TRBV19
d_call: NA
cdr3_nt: TGTGCCAGTAGTATCGTACATGGCAATCAGCCCCAGCATTTT
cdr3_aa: CASSIVHGNQPQHF

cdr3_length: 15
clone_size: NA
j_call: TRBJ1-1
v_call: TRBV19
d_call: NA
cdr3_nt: TGTGCCAGTACCCCTCCACAGAACATGAACACTGAAGCTTTCTTT
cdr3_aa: CASTPPQNMNTEAFF

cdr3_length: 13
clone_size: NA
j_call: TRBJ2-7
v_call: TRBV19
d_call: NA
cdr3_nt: TGTGCCAGTGGGGCCGGGCTACTCTACGAGCAGTACTTC
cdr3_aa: CASGAGLLYEQYF

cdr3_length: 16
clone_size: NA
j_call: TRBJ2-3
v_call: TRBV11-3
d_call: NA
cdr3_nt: TGTGCCAGCAGCCAAAGAACCCCAAGACTCTCGGATACGCAGTATTTT
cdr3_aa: CASSQRTPRLSDTQYF

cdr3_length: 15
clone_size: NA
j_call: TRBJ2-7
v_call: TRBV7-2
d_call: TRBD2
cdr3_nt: TGTGCCAGCAGCTCCCTAGCGGGGGGGCCGTCCGAGCAGTACTTC
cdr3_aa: CASSSLAGGPSEQYF

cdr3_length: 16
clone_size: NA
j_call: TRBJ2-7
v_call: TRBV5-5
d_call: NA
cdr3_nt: TGTGCCAGCAGCTCAATTACGACCTGGGGGGTCTACGAGCAGTACTTC
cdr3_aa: CASSSITTWGVYEQYF

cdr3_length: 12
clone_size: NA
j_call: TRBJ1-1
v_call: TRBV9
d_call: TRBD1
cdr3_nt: TGTGCCAGCAGCGGACAGGGAACTGAAGCTTTCTTT
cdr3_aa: CASSGQGTEAFF

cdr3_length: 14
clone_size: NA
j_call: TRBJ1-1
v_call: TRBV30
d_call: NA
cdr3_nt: TGTGCCTGGAGAAGGTCAGGGGACGGAACTGAAGCTTTCTTT
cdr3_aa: CAWRRSGDGTEAFF

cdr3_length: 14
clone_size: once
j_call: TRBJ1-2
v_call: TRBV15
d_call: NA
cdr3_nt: TGTGCCACCAGCAGAGATTTGGGGGCTTATGGCTACACCTTC
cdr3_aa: CATSRDLGAYGYTF